This T cell receptor beta chain was identified in a study of beta chain features in type 1 diabetes. The CDR3 is 12 residues long. The V gene lost 5 bases and the J gene lost 5 bases, with 8 bases spanning the gap. Germline CDR1 and CDR2: LNHDA and SQIVND (reference sequence). This clone was detected a few times. Expressed TCRB transcripts got sequenced, as all isolated RNA was reverse transcribed. Repertoires were generated with immunoSEQ multiplex PCR, while TCRdb's copy carries only in-frame clones and drops some. The sample shows 150,000 to 170,000 clones, around 8% of them seen only once. The sequence came from a young man in good health. The V call is TRBV19, the J call TRBJ2-3; no firm D call. The sample taken for sequencing was central memory CD4+ T cells from blood. This CDR3 reads CASSGSGDTQYF. The CDR3 coding sequence is TGTGCCAGTAGTGGGTCGGGAGATACGCAGTATTTT.